This T cell receptor (beta chain) emerged from a study of T-cell reconstitution after alpha-beta-depleted transplantation in children. A remark on this clonotype: At one end the junction does not follow the germline gene, possibly because of a read error.

This CDR3 spans 14 amino acids. Per the germline V gene, CDR1 is SGHRS and CDR2 is YFSETQ. During its preparation, the TCRbeta library received unique molecular identifiers. A single record per CDR3 protein comes from TCRdb applying MiXCR to the PCR reads. The sample contains around 670,000 distinct CDR3 sequences, around 12% of which appear only once. The rearrangement joins TRBV5-1 to TRBJ2-7, with D possibly being TRBD2 (7 bases). Sample: PBMCs, taken before TCRalphabeta/CD19-depleted stem cell transplant. The clonotype was recovered from a girl aged 2 to 10 with congenital amegakaryocytic thrombocytopenia, due to receive a stem cell transplant. CDR3 bases: TGCGCCTGCAGCTCCGCGGGGGCTACCTACGAGCAGTACTTC. Its protein product is CACSSAGATYEQYF.